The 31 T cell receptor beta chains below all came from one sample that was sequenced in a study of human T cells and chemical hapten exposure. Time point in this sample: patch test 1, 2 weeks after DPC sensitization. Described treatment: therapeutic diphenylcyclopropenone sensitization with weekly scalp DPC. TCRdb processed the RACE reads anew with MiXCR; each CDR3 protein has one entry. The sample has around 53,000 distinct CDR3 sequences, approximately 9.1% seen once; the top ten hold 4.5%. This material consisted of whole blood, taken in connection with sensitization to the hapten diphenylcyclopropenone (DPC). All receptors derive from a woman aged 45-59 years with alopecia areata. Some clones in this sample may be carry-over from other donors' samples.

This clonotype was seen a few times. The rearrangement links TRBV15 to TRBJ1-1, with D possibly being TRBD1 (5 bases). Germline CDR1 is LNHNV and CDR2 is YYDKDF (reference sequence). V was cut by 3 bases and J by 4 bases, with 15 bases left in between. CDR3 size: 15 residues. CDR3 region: CATSRGSGGITEAFF. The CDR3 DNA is TGTGCCACCAGCAGGGGTTCTGGGGGAATCACTGAAGCTTTCTTT.

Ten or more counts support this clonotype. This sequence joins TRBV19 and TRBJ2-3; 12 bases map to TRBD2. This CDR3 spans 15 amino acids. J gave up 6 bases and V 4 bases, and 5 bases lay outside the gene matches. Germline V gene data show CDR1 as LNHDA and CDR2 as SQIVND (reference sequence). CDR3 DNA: TGTGCCAGTAGTACCCGACTAGCGGGAGTCGATACGCAGTATTTT. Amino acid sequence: CASSTRLAGVDTQYF.

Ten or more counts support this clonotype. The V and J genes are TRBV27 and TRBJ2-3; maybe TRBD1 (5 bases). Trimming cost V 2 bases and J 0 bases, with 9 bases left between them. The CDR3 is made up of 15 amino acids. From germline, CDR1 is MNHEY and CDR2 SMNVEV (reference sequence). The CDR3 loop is CASSLRGASTDTQYF. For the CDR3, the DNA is TGTGCCAGCAGTTTAAGGGGTGCTAGCACAGATACGCAGTATTTT.

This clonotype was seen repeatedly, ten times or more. For the CDR3, the DNA is TGCGCCAGCAGCCGCGACGGGGTGAACACCGGGGAGCTGTTTTTT. Translation: CASSRDGVNTGELFF. The chain links TRBV4-1 to TRBJ2-2; D is perhaps TRBD2 (5 bases). V lost 4 bases to trimming and J lost 1 base, with 10 bases between them. This CDR3 region has 15 residues. The V gene's germline CDR1 is MGHRA and CDR2 YSYEKL.

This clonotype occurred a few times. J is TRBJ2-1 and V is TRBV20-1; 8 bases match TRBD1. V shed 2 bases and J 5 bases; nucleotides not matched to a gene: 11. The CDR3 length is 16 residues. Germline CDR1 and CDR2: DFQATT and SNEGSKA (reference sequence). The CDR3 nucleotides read TGCAGTGCTAGAAACCCTCCGGGACAGGTTAACAATGAGCAGTTCTTC. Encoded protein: CSARNPPGQVNNEQFF.

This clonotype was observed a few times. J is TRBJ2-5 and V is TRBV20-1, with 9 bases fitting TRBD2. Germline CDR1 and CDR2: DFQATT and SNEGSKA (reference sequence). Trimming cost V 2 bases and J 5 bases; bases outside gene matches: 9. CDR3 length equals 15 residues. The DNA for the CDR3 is TGCAGTGCTAGACTCGGGCTAGCGGGAACGGAGACCCAGTACTTC. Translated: CSARLGLAGTETQYF.

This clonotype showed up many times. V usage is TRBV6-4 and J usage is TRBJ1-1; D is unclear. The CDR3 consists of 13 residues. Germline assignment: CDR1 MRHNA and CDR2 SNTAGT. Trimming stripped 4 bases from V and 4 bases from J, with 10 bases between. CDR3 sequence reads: CASSASPGTEAFF. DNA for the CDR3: TGTGCCAGCAGTGCCAGTCCTGGCACTGAAGCTTTCTTT.

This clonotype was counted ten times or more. The CDR3 sequence: CSVASSGQGLIRNEQFF. CDR3 sequence (DNA): TGCAGCGTTGCAAGCTCGGGACAGGGGCTAATTAGGAATGAGCAGTTCTTC. This chain links TRBV29-1 with TRBJ2-1, with 10 bases lining up with TRBD1. This CDR3 spans 17 amino acids. From germline, CDR1 is SQVTM and CDR2 ANQGSEA. V was clipped by 4 bases and J by 7 bases; unmatched bases: 16.

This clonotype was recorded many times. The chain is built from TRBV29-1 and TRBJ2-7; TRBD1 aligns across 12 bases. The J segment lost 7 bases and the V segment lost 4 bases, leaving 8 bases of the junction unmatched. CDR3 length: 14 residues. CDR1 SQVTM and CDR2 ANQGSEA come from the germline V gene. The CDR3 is CSVAGTGGLFEQYF. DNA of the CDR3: TGCAGCGTTGCCGGGACAGGGGGCCTGTTTGAGCAGTACTTC.

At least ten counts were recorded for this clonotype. The CDR3 sequence: CASSELYRTVNTEAFF. The CDR3 nucleotides read TGCGCCAGCAGCGAGCTCTACAGGACAGTGAACACTGAAGCTTTCTTT. The chain is built from TRBV4-3 and TRBJ1-1, with D possibly TRBD1 on 6 matching bases. The CDR3 is made up of 16 amino acids. V gave up 5 bases and J gave up 0 bases, with 16 bases separating them. The germline CDR1 and CDR2 sequences are LGHNA and YSLEER.

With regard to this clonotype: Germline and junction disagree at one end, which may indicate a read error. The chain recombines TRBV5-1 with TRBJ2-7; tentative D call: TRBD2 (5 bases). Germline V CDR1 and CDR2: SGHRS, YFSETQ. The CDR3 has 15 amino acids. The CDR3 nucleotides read TGCACCAGCAGCAAAGGGCGGGCTCGCTCCTACGAGCAGTACTTC. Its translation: CTSSKGRARSYEQYF.

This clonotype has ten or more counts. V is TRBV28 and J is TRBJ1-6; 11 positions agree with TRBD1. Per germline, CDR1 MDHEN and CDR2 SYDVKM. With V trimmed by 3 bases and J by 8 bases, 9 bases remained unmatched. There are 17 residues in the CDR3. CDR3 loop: CASSFPGQGAMDSPLHF. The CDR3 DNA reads TGTGCCAGCAGTTTCCCTGGACAGGGGGCTATGGATTCACCCCTCCACTTT.

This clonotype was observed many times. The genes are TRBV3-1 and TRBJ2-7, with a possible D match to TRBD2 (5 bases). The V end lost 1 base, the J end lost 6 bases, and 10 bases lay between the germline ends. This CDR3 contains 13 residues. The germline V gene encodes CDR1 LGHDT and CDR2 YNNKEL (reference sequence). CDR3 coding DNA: TGTGCCAGCAGCCAAGTAGCCCGGGGCGAGCAGTACTTC. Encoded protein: CASSQVARGEQYF.

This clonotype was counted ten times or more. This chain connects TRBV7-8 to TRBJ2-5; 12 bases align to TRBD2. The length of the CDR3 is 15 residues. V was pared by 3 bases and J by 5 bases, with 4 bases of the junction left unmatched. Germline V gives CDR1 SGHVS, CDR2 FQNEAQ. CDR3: CASSFHLAGGETQYF. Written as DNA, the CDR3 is TGTGCCAGCAGCTTCCATCTAGCGGGAGGGGAGACCCAGTACTTC.

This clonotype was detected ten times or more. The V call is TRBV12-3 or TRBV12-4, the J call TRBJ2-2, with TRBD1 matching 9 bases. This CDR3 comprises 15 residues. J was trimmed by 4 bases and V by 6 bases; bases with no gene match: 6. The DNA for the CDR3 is TGTGCCAGCAGAATGGACAGGGGTGGCACCGGGGAGCTGTTTTTT. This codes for CASRMDRGGTGELFF.

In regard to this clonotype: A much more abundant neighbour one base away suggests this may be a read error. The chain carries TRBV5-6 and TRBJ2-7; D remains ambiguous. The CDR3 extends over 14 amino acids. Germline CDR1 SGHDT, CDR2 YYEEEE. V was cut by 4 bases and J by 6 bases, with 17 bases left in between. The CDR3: CASSRSTRNCEQYF. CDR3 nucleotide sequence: TGTGCCAGCAGCCGAAGTACACGAAACTGCGAGCAGTACTTC.

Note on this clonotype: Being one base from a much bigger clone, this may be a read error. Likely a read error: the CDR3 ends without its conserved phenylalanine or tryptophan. The CDR3 sequence is CASSPMREAGELFL. Here the CDR3 DNA reads TGTGCCAGCTCACCAATGCGGGAAGCTGGGGAGCTGTTTTTA. The J gene is TRBJ2-2, the V gene TRBV18, with a tentative D call TRBD2 (6 bases). The germline V and J ends were trimmed by 2 bases and 8 bases, with 12 bases remaining between them. The germline V gene has CDR1 KGHSH and CDR2 LQKENI. The length of the CDR3 is 14 residues.

The CDR3 reads CASKRGPGYTF. CDR3 nucleotide sequence: TGTGCCAGCAAAAGGGGTCCGGGCTACACCTTC. The V and J genes are TRBV28 and TRBJ1-2; TRBD1 is a possible D gene (5 bases). The CDR3 sequence is 11 residues long. The V and J ends lost 7 bases and 8 bases respectively, with 11 bases between them. Germline values: CDR1 MDHEN, CDR2 SYDVKM.

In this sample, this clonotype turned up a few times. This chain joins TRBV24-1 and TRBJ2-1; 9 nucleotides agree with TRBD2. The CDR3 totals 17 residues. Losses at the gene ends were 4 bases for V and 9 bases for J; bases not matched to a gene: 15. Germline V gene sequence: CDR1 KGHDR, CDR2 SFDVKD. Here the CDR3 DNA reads TGTGCCACCAGTGACCAAGGGGTTGGCGGGAGGGCGACTGAGCAGTTCTTC. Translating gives CATSDQGVGGRATEQFF.

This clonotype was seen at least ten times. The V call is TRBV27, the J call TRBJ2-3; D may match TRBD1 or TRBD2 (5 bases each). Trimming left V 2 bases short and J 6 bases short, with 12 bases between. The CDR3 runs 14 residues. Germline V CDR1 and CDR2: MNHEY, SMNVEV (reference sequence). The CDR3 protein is CASSLRAEGDTQYF. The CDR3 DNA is TGTGCCAGCAGTTTAAGAGCAGAGGGGGATACGCAGTATTTT.

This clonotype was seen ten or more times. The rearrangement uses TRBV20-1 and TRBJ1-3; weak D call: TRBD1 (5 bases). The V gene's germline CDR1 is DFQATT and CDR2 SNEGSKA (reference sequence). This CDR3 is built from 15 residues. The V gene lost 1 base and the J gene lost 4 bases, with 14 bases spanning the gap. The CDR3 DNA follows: TGCAGTGCTAGAGGGGGGTGGCTGGGAGGAAACACCATATATTTT. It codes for CSARGGWLGGNTIYF.

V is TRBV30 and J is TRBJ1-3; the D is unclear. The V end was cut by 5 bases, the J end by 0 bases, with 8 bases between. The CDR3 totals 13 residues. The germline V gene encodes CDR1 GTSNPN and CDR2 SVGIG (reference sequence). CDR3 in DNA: TGTGCCTGGGACACATCCTCTGGAAACACCATATATTTT. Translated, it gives CAWDTSSGNTIYF.

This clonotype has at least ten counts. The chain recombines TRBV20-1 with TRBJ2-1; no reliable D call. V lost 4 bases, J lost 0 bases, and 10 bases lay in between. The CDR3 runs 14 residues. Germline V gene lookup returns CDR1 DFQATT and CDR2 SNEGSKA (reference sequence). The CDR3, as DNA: TGCAGTGCTACTGGGCATATCTCCTACAATGAGCAGTTCTTC. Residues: CSATGHISYNEQFF.

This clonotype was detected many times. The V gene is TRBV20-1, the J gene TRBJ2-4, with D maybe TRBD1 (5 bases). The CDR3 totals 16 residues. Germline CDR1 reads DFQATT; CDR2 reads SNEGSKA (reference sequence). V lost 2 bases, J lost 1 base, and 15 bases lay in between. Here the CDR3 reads CSARRQGRSAKNIQYF. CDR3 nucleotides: TGCAGTGCTAGACGCCAGGGAAGGTCGGCCAAAAACATTCAGTACTTC.

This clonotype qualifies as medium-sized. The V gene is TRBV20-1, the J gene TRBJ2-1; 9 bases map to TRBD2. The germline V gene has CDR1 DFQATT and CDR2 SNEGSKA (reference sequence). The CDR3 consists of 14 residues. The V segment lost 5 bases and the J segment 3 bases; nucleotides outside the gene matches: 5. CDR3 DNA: TGCAGTGCTCTAATAGCGGGAGTCTACAATGAGCAGTTCTTC. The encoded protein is CSALIAGVYNEQFF.

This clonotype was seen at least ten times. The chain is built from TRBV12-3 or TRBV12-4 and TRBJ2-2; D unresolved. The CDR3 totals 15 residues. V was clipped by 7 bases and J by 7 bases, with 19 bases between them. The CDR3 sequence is CASKVLKGFGGELFF. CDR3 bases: TGTGCCAGCAAAGTTCTAAAAGGGTTTGGCGGGGAGCTGTTTTTT.

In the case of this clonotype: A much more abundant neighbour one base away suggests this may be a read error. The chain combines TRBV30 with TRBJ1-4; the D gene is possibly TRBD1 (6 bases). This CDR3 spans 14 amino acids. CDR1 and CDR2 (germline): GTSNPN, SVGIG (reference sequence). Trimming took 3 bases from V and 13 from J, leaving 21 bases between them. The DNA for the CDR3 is TGTGCCTGGAGCCCGACAGGATCGGGGCAAAGACTGTTTTTT. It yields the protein CAWSPTGSGQRLFF.

This CDR3 is CSVELAVNSYNEQFF. The CDR3 coding sequence is TGCAGCGTTGAACTAGCGGTGAACTCCTACAATGAGCAGTTCTTC. The rearrangement joins TRBV29-1 to TRBJ2-1, with 7 nucleotides matching TRBD2. With V trimmed by 2 bases and J by 0 bases, 4 bases remained unmatched. Per the germline V gene, CDR1 is SQVTM and CDR2 is ANQGSEA. The CDR3 loop spans 15 amino acids.

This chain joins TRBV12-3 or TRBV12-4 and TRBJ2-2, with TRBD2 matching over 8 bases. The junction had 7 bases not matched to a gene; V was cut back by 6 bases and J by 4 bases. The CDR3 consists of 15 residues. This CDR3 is CASSRSGSSTGELFF. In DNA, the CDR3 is TGTGCCAGCAGCCGGAGCGGGAGCAGCACCGGGGAGCTGTTTTTT.

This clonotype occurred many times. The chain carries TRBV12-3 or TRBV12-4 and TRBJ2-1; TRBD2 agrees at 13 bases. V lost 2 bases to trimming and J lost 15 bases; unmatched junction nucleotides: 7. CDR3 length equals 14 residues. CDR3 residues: CASSLRLAGGFGFF. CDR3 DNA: TGTGCCAGCAGTTTAAGACTAGCGGGGGGATTTGGGTTCTTC.

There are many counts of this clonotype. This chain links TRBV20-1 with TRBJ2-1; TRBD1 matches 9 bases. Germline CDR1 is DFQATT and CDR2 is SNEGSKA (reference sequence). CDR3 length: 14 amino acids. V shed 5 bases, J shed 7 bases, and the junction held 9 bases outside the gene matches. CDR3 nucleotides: TGCAGTGCTCTCCCCGGGACAGGGCTTAATGAGCAGTTCTTC. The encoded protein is CSALPGTGLNEQFF.